What follows are 25 T cell receptor beta chains derived from one specimen sequenced in a study of blood T cell repertoires in COVID-19. TCRdb keeps only in-frame clones here, not all; method: immunoSEQ multiplex PCR. The table lists a few hundred thousand clones, roughly four fifths of them singletons. Sequencing input: PBMCs or T cells enriched from blood (not recorded which). The receptors here all came from a man between 35 and 55 years old who had recovered from COVID-19.

This clone has only a few counts. The rearrangement uses TRBV27 and TRBJ1-1; a possible D gene is TRBD1 (5 bases). The germline CDR1 and CDR2 sequences are MNHEY and SMNVEV (reference sequence). The CDR3 runs 14 residues. V shed 5 bases and J shed 4 bases, with 14 bases lying between them. The DNA of the CDR3 is TGTGCCAGCAGTCCTCTCGGGACTCTCACTGAAGCTTTCTTT. Its protein is CASSPLGTLTEAFF.

This chain connects TRBV18 to TRBJ2-3; D gene unclear. This CDR3 has 12 residues. Deletions cut 4 bases from V and 2 bases from J, with 4 bases between. Germline values: CDR1 KGHSH, CDR2 LQKENI. The CDR3 DNA follows: TGTGCCAGCTCACTATACACAGATACGCAGTATTTT. Its protein product is CASSLYTDTQYF.

The chain is built from TRBV6-2 or TRBV6-3 and TRBJ2-7; D might be TRBD2 (6 bases). With 2 bases removed from V and 7 bases from J, the gap between germline ends came to 27 bases. Germline V CDR1 and CDR2: MNHEY, SVGEGT. The CDR3 has 18 residues. In DNA form, the CDR3 reads TGTGCCAGCAGTTACGGGAAAGGACGTGGAGGGGCCAGCTTGGAGCAGTACTTC. Its translation: CASSYGKGRGGASLEQYF.

On this clone: Other DNA sequences of this sample code for an identical CDR3. The chain joins TRBV24-1 to TRBJ1-5; 7 bases are a match to TRBD1. This CDR3 has 13 amino acids. Per the germline V gene, CDR1 is KGHDR and CDR2 is SFDVKD. The trim removed 9 bases at V and 1 base at J, leaving 2 bases unmatched. CDR3 sequence (DNA): TGTGCCACCGGACAGGCAAGCAATCAGCCCCAGCATTTT. It translates to CATGQASNQPQHF.

The rearrangement links TRBV3-1 (or the pseudogene TRBV3-2) to TRBJ2-7; D might be TRBD1 (8 bases). This CDR3 region has 15 residues. V dropped 4 bases and J dropped 0 bases, with 13 bases sitting between them. CDR1 and CDR2 (germline): LGHDT, YNNKEL (reference sequence). The CDR3 region is CASSPQGGFSYEQYF. In nucleotides, the CDR3 is TGTGCCAGCAGCCCACAGGGGGGGTTCTCCTACGAGCAGTACTTC.

This chain links TRBV3-1 (or the pseudogene TRBV3-2) with TRBJ1-6, with TRBD1 identical over 9 bases. The CDR3 sequence is 15 residues long. V lost 1 base and J lost 10; bases outside the gene matches: 5. Germline V gene sequence: CDR1 LGHDT, CDR2 YNNKEL (reference sequence). CDR3 amino acids: CASSQGDRDRSPLHF. CDR3 DNA: TGTGCCAGCAGCCAAGGGGACAGGGACAGATCACCCCTCCACTTT.

CDR3 sequence reads: CASSIMGLGKTQYF. CDR3 nucleotides: TGTGCCAGTAGTATCATGGGGCTAGGGAAGACCCAGTACTTC. This chain links TRBV19 with TRBJ2-5, with a possible D match to TRBD1 (5 bases). In germline, CDR1 is LNHDA, CDR2 SQIVND (reference sequence). The CDR3 extends over 14 amino acids. V was trimmed by 3 bases and J by 6 bases, leaving 14 bases between them.

V usage is TRBV29-1 and J usage is TRBJ1-3; tentatively, D is TRBD1 (6 bases). With 5 bases removed from V and 0 bases from J, the gap between germline ends came to 8 bases. This CDR3 is 13 amino acids long. Germline CDR1 SQVTM, CDR2 ANQGSEA. The CDR3 loop reads CSVRQDSGNTIYF. Here the CDR3 DNA reads TGCAGCGTTCGACAGGACTCTGGAAACACCATATATTTT.

The chain uses TRBV5-4 and TRBJ2-7, with 7 bases lining up with TRBD2. V lost 1 base, J lost 2 bases, and 6 bases stayed unmatched. Germline CDR1 reads SGHNT; CDR2 reads YYREEE (reference sequence). This CDR3 contains 15 residues. CDR3 nucleotide sequence: TGTGCCAGCAGCTTGTTTACGGGAGGACCCTACGAGCAGTACTTC. This codes for CASSLFTGGPYEQYF.

In regard to this clone: At the DNA level, this CDR3 is encoded by other sequences in the same sample as well. This chain links TRBV2 with TRBJ1-5; 7 bases align to TRBD1. This CDR3 region has 14 residues. Losses at the gene ends were 4 bases for V and 3 bases for J; bases not matched to a gene: 3. The germline V gene encodes CDR1 SNHLY and CDR2 FYNNEI. CDR3 loop: CASSGQGDNQPQHF. The DNA for the CDR3 is TGTGCCAGCAGTGGACAGGGCGACAATCAGCCCCAGCATTTT.

The chain is built from TRBV6-5 and TRBJ2-2; 11 positions agree with TRBD2. Germline values: CDR1 MNHEY, CDR2 SVGAGI. V was clipped by 7 bases and J by 5 bases; unmatched bases: 6. The CDR3 has 15 residues. CDR3 nucleotides: TGTGCCAGCACCCCGGGACTAGCGGTGACCGGGGAGCTGTTTTTT. Its protein is CASTPGLAVTGELFF.

J is TRBJ1-5 and V is TRBV2; weak D call: TRBD1 (5 bases). V lost 5 bases, J lost 0 bases, and 11 bases lay in between. Germline V gene lookup returns CDR1 SNHLY and CDR2 FYNNEI. The CDR3 has 15 residues. DNA for the CDR3: TGTGCCAGCAGTCCCACGGGACTTAGCAATCAGCCCCAGCATTTT. Residues: CASSPTGLSNQPQHF.

The J gene is TRBJ1-2, the V gene TRBV5-5; D is ambiguous. The CDR3 length is 19 residues. Germline values: CDR1 SGHKS, CDR2 YYEKEE (reference sequence). Between the trimmed V and J ends, which lost 0 bases and 3 bases, there was a span of 24 bases. CDR3 residues: CASSLAEGTAIFFDYGYTF. The CDR3 DNA reads TGTGCCAGCAGCTTGGCCGAGGGAACAGCAATCTTTTTCGACTATGGCTACACCTTC.

In this sample, this clone turned up a few times. This chain uses TRBV7-2 with TRBJ1-5; 9 positions agree with TRBD1. The CDR3 consists of 15 residues. Unmatched junction bases numbered 3, after V lost 5 bases and J lost 1 base. Germline loops: CDR1 SGHTA, CDR2 FQGNSA. CDR3 nucleotide sequence: TGTGCCAGCAGCCAAGGACAGGGGAGCAATCAGCCCCAGCATTTT. Protein product: CASSQGQGSNQPQHF.

The CDR3 coding sequence is TGTGCCAGCTTGCGGTACAGTACAGGGTCAAATTCACCCCTCCACTTT. Protein sequence: CASLRYSTGSNSPLHF. The V and J genes are TRBV2 and TRBJ1-6, with D maybe TRBD1 (6 bases). V lost 8 bases to trimming and J lost 7 bases, with 21 bases between them. The CDR3 runs 16 residues. Germline CDR1 SNHLY, CDR2 FYNNEI.

This chain links TRBV27 with TRBJ1-4; unclear D gene. The CDR3 length is 14 residues. Trimming pared 2 bases from V and 8 bases from J, leaving 12 bases between. Germline CDR1 and CDR2: MNHEY and SMNVEV (reference sequence). The CDR3 reads CASSLGRTKEKLFF. The CDR3 nucleotides read TGTGCCAGCAGTTTAGGGCGAACGAAAGAAAAACTGTTTTTT.

The rearrangement links TRBV3-1 (or the pseudogene TRBV3-2) to TRBJ1-2, with D perhaps matching TRBD1 (6 bases). The germline CDR1 and CDR2 sequences are LGHDT and YNNKEL (reference sequence). The CDR3 is made up of 15 amino acids. Trimming shortened V by 1 base and J by 5 bases, and 14 bases separated the two germline ends. The CDR3 DNA follows: TGTGCCAGCAGCCAAGGGACAGTCGCCGCTTATGGCTACACCTTC. Its protein product is CASSQGTVAAYGYTF.

The chain couples TRBV30 to TRBJ1-2; tentative D call: TRBD1 (5 bases). V was clipped by 7 bases and J by 0 bases, with 15 bases between them. CDR1 GTSNPN and CDR2 SVGIG come from the germline V gene (reference sequence). The CDR3 is made up of 14 amino acids. The DNA of the CDR3 is TGTGCCTCTGACTTCGACAGAGCTAACTATGGCTACACCTTC. Protein: CASDFDRANYGYTF.

The chain has TRBV28 and TRBJ2-1; 8 nucleotides agree with TRBD2. This CDR3 comprises 15 residues. Trimming took 4 bases from V and 5 from J; bases not matched to a gene: 7. Germline CDR1 is MDHEN and CDR2 is SYDVKM. CDR3 bases: TGTGCCAGCAGTTCGGGGGGGTTAGGGAACAATGAGCAGTTCTTC. Translating gives CASSSGGLGNNEQFF. The variable domain in full, with the rest retrieved from reference TRBV28 and TRBJ2-1, is DVKVTQSSRYLVKRTGEKVFLECVQDMDHENMFWYRQDPGLGLRLIYFSYDVKMKEKGDIPEGYSVSREKKERFSLILESASTNQTSMYLCASSSGGLGNNEQFFGPGTRLTVL.

The chain couples TRBV28 to TRBJ2-6, with a possible D match to TRBD2 (6 bases). In germline, CDR1 is MDHEN, CDR2 SYDVKM. V lost 1 base and J lost 0, with 19 bases in between. The CDR3 is 20 residues long. In DNA, the CDR3 is TGTGCCAGCAGTTTATCAGTGTCCGGGGGAGGAGGCTCTGGGGCCAACGTCCTGACTTTC. Translation: CASSLSVSGGGGSGANVLTF. Using reference TRBV28 and TRBJ2-6 for the parts outside the CDR3, the full variable domain is DVKVTQSSRYLVKRTGEKVFLECVQDMDHENMFWYRQDPGLGLRLIYFSYDVKMKEKGDIPEGYSVSREKKERFSLILESASTNQTSMYLCASSLSVSGGGGSGANVLTFGAGSRLTVL.

This clone occurred once. The CDR3 coding sequence is TGTGCCAGCAGTTATCCCGACAGGGGCGAGCAGTACTTC. Translated, it gives CASSYPDRGEQYF. The V gene is TRBV6-6, the J gene TRBJ2-7; 8 nucleotides line up with TRBD1. The CDR3 runs to 13 residues. Trimming took 3 bases from V and 6 from J; bases not matched to a gene: 4. Per germline, CDR1 MNHNY and CDR2 SVGAGI (reference sequence).

V gene TRBV2 combines with J gene TRBJ1-4; TRBD1 might be the D (5 bases). Trimming removed 2 bases from V and 5 bases from J, with 9 bases in between. The germline gives CDR1 SNHLY, CDR2 FYNNEI. The CDR3 runs to 14 residues. The CDR3 here is CASSEQGGNEKLFF. CDR3 coding DNA: TGTGCCAGCAGTGAACAGGGTGGAAATGAAAAACTGTTTTTT.

The J gene is TRBJ1-1, the V gene TRBV19, with 8 bases matching TRBD1. Per germline, CDR1 LNHDA and CDR2 SQIVND (reference sequence). The CDR3 runs to 14 residues. V dropped 6 bases and J dropped 4; count of bases not matched to a gene: 7. CDR3 sequence (DNA): TGTGCCAGTAGAGACAGGGGTGGTCTCACTGAAGCTTTCTTT. Translated, it gives CASRDRGGLTEAFF. Looking up the rest from reference TRBV19 and TRBJ1-1 gives the full variable domain: DGGITQSPKYLFRKEGQNVTLSCEQNLNHDAMYWYRQDPGQGLRLIYYSQIVNDFQKGDIAEGYSVSREKKESFPLTVTSAQKNPTAFYLCASRDRGGLTEAFFGQGTRLTVV.

J is TRBJ1-4 and V is TRBV2; possible D gene TRBD1, 6 bases. The V gene's germline CDR1 is SNHLY and CDR2 FYNNEI. CDR3 length: 12 residues. Trimming removed 11 bases at V and 4 bases at J, with 11 bases between. The chain's CDR3 is CAAGTNNEKLFF. The CDR3 coding sequence is TGTGCCGCCGGGACAAATAATGAAAAACTGTTTTTT. The entire variable domain, with the rest obtained from reference TRBV2 and TRBJ1-4, is as follows: EPEVTQTPSHQVTQMGQEVILRCVPISNHLYFYWYRQILGQKVEFLVSFYNNEISEKSEIFDDQFSVERPDGSNFTLKIRSTKLEDSAMYFCAAGTNNEKLFFGSGTQLSVL.

V and J are TRBV6-1 and TRBJ2-2; D ambiguous. The CDR3 totals 12 residues. Germline V gene data show CDR1 as MNHNS and CDR2 as SASEGT. V lost 5 bases and J 8 bases, leaving 9 bases between the germline ends. This chain's CDR3 is CASSSGQGELFF. The CDR3 DNA reads TGTGCCAGCAGTTCGGGTCAGGGGGAGCTGTTTTTT.